This T cell receptor beta chain was observed in a study of blood T cell repertoires in COVID-19. The CDR3 has 17 amino acids. CDR1 and CDR2 (germline): MNHEY, SVGEGT. The V and J ends lost 6 bases and 1 base respectively, with 21 bases between them. This clone appeared once. Assay used: immunoSEQ multiplex PCR; TCRdb lists only in-frame clones, some missing. The sample lists 70,000 or so clones; roughly four fifths were seen once. The J gene is TRBJ1-1, the V gene TRBV6-2 or TRBV6-3; maybe TRBD1 (5 bases). Material: peripheral blood. This clonotype was sampled from a woman of 80 years or more with acute or convalescent COVID-19. CDR3 nucleotide sequence: TGTGCCAGCAGCTGGGGCCGTCAGGGCAGGGAGAACACTGAAGCTTTCTTT. It is translated as CASSWGRQGRENTEAFF.